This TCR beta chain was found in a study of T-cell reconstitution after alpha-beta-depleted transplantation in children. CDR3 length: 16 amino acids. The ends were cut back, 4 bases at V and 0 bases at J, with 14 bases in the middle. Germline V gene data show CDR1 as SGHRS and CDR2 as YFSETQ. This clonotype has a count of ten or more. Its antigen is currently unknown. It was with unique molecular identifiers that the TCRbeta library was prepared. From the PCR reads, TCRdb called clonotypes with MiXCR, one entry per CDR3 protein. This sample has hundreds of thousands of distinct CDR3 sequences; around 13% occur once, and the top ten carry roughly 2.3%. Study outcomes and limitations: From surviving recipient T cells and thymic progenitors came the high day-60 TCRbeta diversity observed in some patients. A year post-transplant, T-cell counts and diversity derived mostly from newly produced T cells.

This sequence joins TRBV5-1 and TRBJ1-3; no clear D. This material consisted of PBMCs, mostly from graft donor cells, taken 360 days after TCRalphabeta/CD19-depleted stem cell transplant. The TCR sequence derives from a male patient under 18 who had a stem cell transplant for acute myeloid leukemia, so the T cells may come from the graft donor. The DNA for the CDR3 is TGCGCCAGCAGCCCGAGGACGGGGTACTCTGGAAACACCATATATTTT. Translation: CASSPRTGYSGNTIYF. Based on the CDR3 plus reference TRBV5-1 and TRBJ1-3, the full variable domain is KAGVTQTPRYLIKTRGQQVTLSCSPISGHRSVSWYQQTPGQGLQFLFEYFSETQRNKGNFPGRFSGRQFSNSRSEMNVSTLELGDSALYLCASSPRTGYSGNTIYFGEGSWLTVV.